The text below deals with one T cell receptor beta chain. What it binds is not known. The data derive from a study of shared clonotypes between healthy human individuals. Findings and limits, study-wide: Shared clonotypes across all four donors exceeded non-shared ones in generation probability. Clonotype sharing across four donors was observed for 4% to 5.5% of naive CD4 clonotypes.

With V trimmed by 6 bases and J by 7 bases, 7 bases remained unmatched. This CDR3 is 14 amino acids long. The germline V gene encodes CDR1 SNHLY and CDR2 FYNNEI. Per sorted-subset replicate PCR, input was roughly 220 ng DNA, representing roughly 29,000 T cell genomes. Original processing notes: ImmunoSEQ output held junction-only sequences without quality scores, so filtering differed. Clones were read by immunoSEQ multiplex PCR, and TCRdb kept only the in-frame ones, dropping some. That table gives V, J and clone size, and the DNA gave D and trimming. Here the sample spans some 2,100,000 clones, around 95% being singletons.

The receptor was isolated from a man aged 18 to 30 in good health. The chain is built from TRBV2 and TRBJ2-1, with 9 nucleotides matching TRBD2. Sequencing was performed on naive CD4+ T cells sorted from blood. The subset denotes: CD45RA+ positively selected. The CDR3 sequence: CASRGLALANEQFF. The CDR3 DNA follows: TGTGCCAGCAGGGGACTAGCCCTAGCGAATGAGCAGTTCTTC.